These T cell receptor beta chains were read from a single sample in a study of glioma-infiltrating T cells after dendritic cell vaccination. Some clones are missing from TCRdb's copy, which holds only in-frame ones; the method was immunoSEQ multiplex PCR. The profile covers over 55,000 clones, with under 90% appearing a single time and 7% to 9% taken by the ten largest. The starting material was blood, obtained before dendritic cell vaccination. The receptors derive from a human donor with glioblastoma. The conserved cysteine and the conserved F or W are not part of the CDR3 here.

V gene	J gene	CDR3 protein
TRBV2	TRBJ1-2	ASSTGTETTF
TRBV9	TRBJ1-5	ASSPTGGNQPQH
TRBV19	TRBJ2-3	ASSISGRDTQY
TRBV5-1	TRBJ1-4	ASSDRDTATNEKLF
TRBV11-2	TRBJ2-7	ASSSGQAGGYEQY
TRBV18	TRBJ1-4	ASSPTGGSGEKLF
TRBV5-6	TRBJ2-7	ASSLARSRGEVYEQY
TRBV28	TRBJ1-2	ASSPPDSYGYT
TRBV30	TRBJ1-1	AWSVEDRVDTEAF
TRBV7-2	TRBJ2-5	ASSPDRTTRETQY
TRBV5-1	TRBJ2-1	ASKTGTSDNEQF
TRBV2	TRBJ1-2	ASSRLQANYGYT
TRBV27	TRBJ1-1	ASRRDRGSEAF
TRBV25-1	TRBJ2-5	ASSQDRSLYQETQY
TRBV19	TRBJ1-2	ASSPQGILNYGYT
TRBV9	TRBJ1-4	ASSPGQGYEKLF
TRBV6-5	TRBJ2-6	GTGGEVSGANVLT
TRBV29-1	TRBJ1-1	SVPRGQGTEAF